The table lists the clone carrying this TCR beta chain with a few counts. What it binds is not known. Sample time point: newly diagnosed GD, antithyroid drugs for less than 3 months. Researchers made the TCR library from RNA that was extracted from PBMCs. With 2 bases removed from V and 0 bases from J, the gap between germline ends came to 11 bases. The CDR3 covers 15 residues. The germline V gene has CDR1 KGHSH and CDR2 LQKENI. This entry comes from a study of regulatory T cells in long-lasting Graves disease. Overall study findings and caveats: Peripheral blood was the sole material, not thyroid tissue.

Building of the TCR beta libraries involved iRepertoire HTBI primers and Arm-PCR of CDR3 regions. TCRdb recomputed calls from the multiplex PCR reads with MiXCR, one row per CDR3 protein. The table records about 520,000 distinct CDR3 sequences, about 11% of them present only once. These records were also assigned to another study, of T cells in Graves' hyperthyroidism and ophthalmopathy. Per that study: Stable disease denoted Graves' hyperthyroidism without ophthalmopathy progression within 18 months. Patients with uncontrolled infections, other autoimmune diseases, pregnancy or lactation were excluded. A set of HTBI primers served as the primers for a first-round RT-PCR of the TCR CDR3.

V gene TRBV18 combines with J gene TRBJ2-7; D call uncertain. This specimen consisted of peripheral blood mononuclear cells (PBMCs), obtained at new diagnosis, from a patient treated with antithyroid drugs. This clonotype was sampled from a woman in her twenties or thirties with Graves disease. The CDR3 region is CASSPSVFHSYEQYF. The DNA of the CDR3 is TGTGCCAGCTCACCAAGTGTCTTCCACTCCTACGAGCAGTACTTC.